This TCR beta chain was profiled in a study of CD4 and CD8 cells across lung adenocarcinoma regions. The CDR3 contains 16 residues. The V gene's germline CDR1 is MNHNS and CDR2 SASEGT. Donors had localized lung adenocarcinoma, a non-small cell lung cancer. A single record per CDR3 protein comes from TCRdb applying MiXCR to the PCR reads. The sample consists of 24,000 or so distinct CDR3 sequences, about 50% of them appearing once. Material: CD4+ T cells from the center of a lung tumor. The TCR sequence derives from a male donor with lung adenocarcinoma. The CD4 and CD8 labels of this study may be unreliable. The V and J genes are TRBV6-1 and TRBJ2-4, with D perhaps TRBD2 (6 bases). The DNA end is a closer match to TRBJ2-1, so the J assignment may be wrong. This CDR3 reads CASSDTGRRAKNVQFF. The DNA for the CDR3 is TGTGCCAGCAGTGACACGGGGCGGAGGGCCAAAAACGTGCAGTTCTTC.